These 10 T cell receptor beta chains were all obtained from the same sample, sequenced in a study of blood T cell repertoires in COVID-19. Only in-frame clones appear in the TCRdb table, and some are missing; sequencing was by immunoSEQ multiplex PCR. The top ten hold 4% to 5.5% of the sample, which has 50,000 to 65,000 clones, over 60% seen once. The sequencing sample was made of peripheral blood. The receptors here all came from a woman aged 70-85 years with COVID-19, enrolled during active disease.

V is TRBV29-1 and J is TRBJ2-3; 8 nucleotides align to TRBD1. The CDR3 runs 14 residues. Germline V gene sequence: CDR1 SQVTM, CDR2 ANQGSEA. V shed 7 bases, J shed 2 bases, and the junction held 8 bases outside the gene matches. The CDR3 sequence: CSAVGRGHTDTQYF. In nucleotides, the CDR3 is TGCAGCGCGGTGGGCAGGGGGCACACAGATACGCAGTATTTT.

This chain links TRBV15 with TRBJ1-4; 12 bases map to TRBD1. This CDR3 has 17 residues. Germline V lookup: CDR1 LNHNV, CDR2 YYDKDF (reference sequence). V gave up 0 bases and J gave up 14 bases; unmatched junction bases: 13. In DNA, the CDR3 is TGTGCCACCAGCAGAGATATTTTCGGGACAGGGGGCTCTCTGCTGTTTTTT. Translating it yields CATSRDIFGTGGSLLFF.

The chain couples TRBV19 to TRBJ1-2; 9 positions match TRBD1. The CDR3 is made up of 15 amino acids. Germline V CDR1 and CDR2: LNHDA, SQIVND (reference sequence). With 4 bases clipped from V and 3 bases from J, the junction kept 6 bases outside the gene matches. CDR3 amino acids: CASSTPRTGDYGYTF. The CDR3 nucleotides are TGTGCCAGTAGTACGCCCAGGACAGGGGACTATGGCTACACCTTC.

The genes are TRBV2 and TRBJ2-2; 7 bases agree with TRBD1. Germline values: CDR1 SNHLY, CDR2 FYNNEI. Trimming at V came to 5 bases and at J to 7 bases, leaving 4 bases not matched to a gene. This CDR3 comprises 13 residues. The CDR3 nucleotides are TGTGCCAGCAGTCAAAGACAGGGCGGGGAGCTGTTTTTT. Its translation is CASSQRQGGELFF.

J is TRBJ1-5 and V is TRBV10-3, with 8 nucleotides matching TRBD1. Germline loops: CDR1 ENHRY, CDR2 SYGVKD. The CDR3 totals 16 residues. The V gene end was trimmed by 10 bases and the J gene end by 7 bases; junction bases not matched to a gene: 18. CDR3 sequence (DNA): TGTGCCACGCGGGCGGGCAAGCAGGGGGCCGTACAGCCCCAGCATTTT. Its protein is CATRAGKQGAVQPQHF.

This sequence joins TRBV11-2 and TRBJ2-7, with 9 bases aligning to TRBD1. Germline CDR1 and CDR2: SGHAT and FQNNGV. The CDR3 contains 14 residues. With 4 bases clipped from V and 10 bases from J, the junction kept 11 bases outside the gene matches. The CDR3 loop reads CASSSIPGTGFQYV. CDR3 sequence (DNA): TGTGCCAGCAGCTCAATCCCCGGGACAGGGTTTCAGTACGTC.

This clone appeared a single time. This chain joins TRBV4-1 and TRBJ1-3, with D perhaps matching TRBD1 (5 bases). Germline values: CDR1 MGHRA, CDR2 YSYEKL. Trimming removed 3 bases from V and 0 bases from J, with 12 bases in between. The CDR3 has 16 amino acids. The CDR3 DNA is TGCGCCAGCAGCCAGGGGGGAGGTGTCTCTGGAAACACCATATATTTT. It translates to CASSQGGGVSGNTIYF.

The V and J genes are TRBV4-2 and TRBJ2-3; 8 positions agree with TRBD2. CDR1 is LGHNA, CDR2 YNFKEQ, per germline. V dropped 6 bases and J dropped 4; count of bases not matched to a gene: 9. The CDR3 runs 15 residues. The CDR3 sequence is CASRRDGGGSDTQYF. In nucleotides, the CDR3 is TGTGCCAGCAGGCGGGATGGCGGGGGGTCAGATACGCAGTATTTT.

The rearrangement joins TRBV20-1 to TRBJ2-7; maybe TRBD1 (6 bases). Germline CDR1 and CDR2: DFQATT and SNEGSKA (reference sequence). CDR3 length: 15 amino acids. V lost 3 bases and J 4 bases, leaving 19 bases between the germline ends. The CDR3 sequence: CSASQTGQSVYEQYF. The CDR3 nucleotides read TGCAGTGCTAGTCAAACAGGGCAAAGTGTGTACGAGCAGTACTTC.

The chain joins TRBV11-2 to TRBJ2-1; 9 nucleotides match TRBD2. The CDR3 sequence is 18 residues long. J was trimmed by 6 bases and V by 2 bases; bases with no gene match: 14. Per the germline V gene, CDR1 is SGHAT and CDR2 is FQNNGV. CDR3 nucleotides: TGTGCCAGCAGCTTAAGGCTAGCTAGCGGGATTTTGGGCAATGAGCAGTTCTTC. Its translation is CASSLRLASGILGNEQFF. The variable domain in full, completed from reference TRBV11-2 and TRBJ2-1, reads EAGVAQSPRYKIIEKRQSVAFWCNPISGHATLYWYQQILGQGPKLLIQFQNNGVVDDSQLPKDRFSAERLKGVDSTLKIQPAKLEDSAVYLCASSLRLASGILGNEQFFGPGTRLTVL.